Listed below are T cell receptor beta chains from one sample, sequenced in a study of Ad26.COV2.S vaccination and SARS-CoV-2 variants. Some clones are missing from TCRdb's copy, which holds only in-frame ones; the method was immunoSEQ multiplex PCR. In the table there are around 94,000 clones, around three quarters of which are singletons. Sequenced material: peripheral blood, taken after recovery from COVID-19. These receptor sequences come from a human donor who had recovered from COVID-19. Both conserved end residues are part of each CDR3. A D gene is named only where the DNA matches it firmly. Clone size is shown for a subset of rows, as once, few, many or a class of expanded clone.

v_call: TRBV12-3/TRBV12-4
cdr3_length: 13
j_call: TRBJ1-1
d_call: NA
clone_size: NA
cdr3_aa: CASSAGHGTEAFF
cdr3_nt: TGTGCCAGCAGCGCAGGACACGGCACTGAAGCTTTCTTT

v_call: TRBV5-1
cdr3_length: 15
j_call: TRBJ1-1
d_call: TRBD1
clone_size: NA
cdr3_aa: CASSLGQGGDTEAFF
cdr3_nt: TGCGCCAGCAGCTTGGGACAGGGGGGTGACACTGAAGCTTTCTTT

v_call: TRBV10-2
cdr3_length: 13
j_call: TRBJ2-7
d_call: NA
clone_size: NA
cdr3_aa: CASSESYPNEQYF
cdr3_nt: TGCGCCAGCAGTGAGTCGTATCCGAACGAGCAGTACTTC

v_call: TRBV5-4
cdr3_length: 16
j_call: TRBJ1-4
d_call: NA
clone_size: NA
cdr3_aa: CASSSDPGATNEKLFF
cdr3_nt: TGTGCCAGCAGCTCGGACCCAGGGGCAACTAATGAAAAACTGTTTTTT

v_call: TRBV13
cdr3_length: 14
j_call: TRBJ2-5
d_call: TRBD2
clone_size: NA
cdr3_aa: CASSRTSGGETQYF
cdr3_nt: TGTGCCAGCAGCAGGACTAGCGGGGGAGAGACCCAGTACTTC

v_call: TRBV9
cdr3_length: 15
j_call: TRBJ1-1
d_call: NA
clone_size: NA
cdr3_aa: CASSVVLAGTGEAFF
cdr3_nt: TGTGCCAGCAGCGTAGTTTTGGCTGGAACGGGTGAAGCTTTCTTT

v_call: TRBV6-1
cdr3_length: 16
j_call: TRBJ2-7
d_call: TRBD1
clone_size: NA
cdr3_aa: CASSALGGTGSYEQYF
cdr3_nt: TGTGCCAGCAGTGCATTGGGCGGGACAGGGTCCTACGAGCAGTACTTC

v_call: TRBV7-3
cdr3_length: 12
j_call: TRBJ2-7
d_call: NA
clone_size: once
cdr3_aa: CASSFVGAEQYF
cdr3_nt: TGTGCCAGCAGCTTCGTAGGGGCCGAGCAGTACTTC

v_call: TRBV6-5
cdr3_length: 14
j_call: TRBJ2-1
d_call: TRBD1
clone_size: NA
cdr3_aa: CASSQGDRGGEQFF
cdr3_nt: TGTGCCAGCAGTCAGGGGGACAGGGGGGGTGAGCAGTTCTTC

v_call: TRBV2
cdr3_length: 14
j_call: TRBJ2-7
d_call: NA
clone_size: few
cdr3_aa: CASTLGGLTYEQYF
cdr3_nt: TGTGCCAGCACCCTCGGAGGGTTGACCTACGAGCAGTACTTC

v_call: TRBV11-3
cdr3_length: 14
j_call: TRBJ2-6
d_call: NA
clone_size: NA
cdr3_aa: CASSPGAGANVLTF
cdr3_nt: TGTGCCAGCAGCCCCGGGGCTGGGGCCAACGTCCTGACTTTC